These 2 T cell receptor beta chains share one sample of origin, sequenced in a study of blood T cell repertoires in COVID-19. TCRdb's copy holds only in-frame clones and misses some; the assay was immunoSEQ multiplex PCR. The table records under 85,000 clones, around four fifths of them present only once. Input material: peripheral blood. The source of these receptors is a human donor in a cohort sampled during active COVID-19.

This clone was seen more than once but under ten times. The chain has TRBV20-1 and TRBJ1-2, with TRBD1 matching over 8 bases. J was trimmed by 0 bases and V by 3 bases; bases with no gene match: 3. The CDR3 has 14 amino acids. The germline CDR1 and CDR2 sequences are DFQATT and SNEGSKA (reference sequence). The CDR3 reads CSASGTGPNYGYTF. DNA of the CDR3: TGCAGTGCTAGTGGGACAGGCCCTAACTATGGCTACACCTTC.

This clone was picked up many times. The CDR3 DNA sequence: TGTGCCAGCGAATCGACGGGGACTGAAGCTTTCTTT. Residues: CASESTGTEAFF. The chain uses TRBV2 and TRBJ1-1; no clear D gene. CDR1 is SNHLY, CDR2 FYNNEI, per germline. V was shortened by 8 bases and J by 5 bases, with 12 bases between the two germline ends. The CDR3 length is 12 residues.